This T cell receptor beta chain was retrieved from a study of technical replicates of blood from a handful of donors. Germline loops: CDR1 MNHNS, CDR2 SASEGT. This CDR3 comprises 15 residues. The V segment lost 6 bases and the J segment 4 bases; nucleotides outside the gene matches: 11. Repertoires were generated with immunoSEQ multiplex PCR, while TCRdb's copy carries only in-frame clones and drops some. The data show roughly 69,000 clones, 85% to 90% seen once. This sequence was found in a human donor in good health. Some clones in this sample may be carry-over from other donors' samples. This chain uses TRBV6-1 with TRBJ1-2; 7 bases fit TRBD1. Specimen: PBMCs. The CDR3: CASSKDRERTYGYTF. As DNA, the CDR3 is TGTGCCAGCAGCAAAGACAGGGAACGTACCTATGGCTACACCTTC.